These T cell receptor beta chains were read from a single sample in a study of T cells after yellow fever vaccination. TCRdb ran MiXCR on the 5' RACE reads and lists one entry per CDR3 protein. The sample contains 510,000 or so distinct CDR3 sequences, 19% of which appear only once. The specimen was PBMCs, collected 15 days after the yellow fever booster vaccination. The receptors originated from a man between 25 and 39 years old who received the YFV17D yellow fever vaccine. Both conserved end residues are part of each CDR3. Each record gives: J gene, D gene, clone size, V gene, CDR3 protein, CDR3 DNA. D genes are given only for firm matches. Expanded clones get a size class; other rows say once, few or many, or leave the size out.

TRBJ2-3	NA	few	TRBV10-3	CAISDLADTQYF	TGTGCCATCAGTGATTTGGCAGATACGCAGTATTTT
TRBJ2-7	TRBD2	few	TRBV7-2	CASSLATSGTEQYF	TGTGCCAGCAGCTTAGCCACTAGCGGGACCGAGCAGTACTTC
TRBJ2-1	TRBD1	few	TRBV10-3	CASAIQPGTASYNEQFF	TGTGCCTCTGCAATACAACCCGGGACAGCGTCCTACAATGAGCAGTTCTTC
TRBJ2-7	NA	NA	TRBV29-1	CSYGHGGYEQYF	TGCAGCTATGGACACGGGGGTTACGAGCAGTACTTC
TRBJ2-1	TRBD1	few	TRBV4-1	CASSQDGARQGYNEQFF	TGCGCCAGCAGCCAAGATGGAGCGAGACAGGGTTACAATGAGCAGTTCTTC
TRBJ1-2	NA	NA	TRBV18	CASSPDDIRYGYTF	TGTGCCAGCTCACCCGACGATATACGGTATGGCTACACCTTC
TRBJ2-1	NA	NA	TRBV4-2	CASSPGIICNEQFF	TGTGCCAGCAGCCCCGGGATCATCTGCAATGAGCAGTTCTTC
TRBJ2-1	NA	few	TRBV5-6	CASSLRTNFNEQFF	TGTGCCAGCAGCTTGCGGACTAACTTCAATGAGCAGTTCTTC
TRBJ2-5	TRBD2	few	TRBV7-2	CASSRRGAGVVETQYF	TGTGCCAGCAGCCGAAGAGGCGCGGGAGTCGTAGAGACCCAGTACTTC
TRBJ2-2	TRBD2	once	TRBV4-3	CASSQDRGLANTGELFF	TGCGCCAGCAGCCAAGATAGAGGACTAGCGAACACCGGGGAGCTGTTTTTT
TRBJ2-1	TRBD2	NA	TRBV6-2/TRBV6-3	CASSLAGRMSSYNEQFF	TGTGCCAGCAGCCTAGCGGGTCGGATGAGCTCCTACAATGAGCAGTTCTTC
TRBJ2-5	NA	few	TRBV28	CASGLPRGSLQETQYF	TGTGCCAGCGGGCTACCTCGGGGTAGTCTCCAAGAGACCCAGTACTTC
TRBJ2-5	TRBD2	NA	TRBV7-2	CASSSSGMRETQYF	TGTGCCAGCAGCTCTAGCGGTATGAGGGAGACCCAGTACTTC
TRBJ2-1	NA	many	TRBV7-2	CASSWGRVAEQFF	TGTGCCAGCAGCTGGGGTCGTGTGGCTGAGCAGTTCTTC
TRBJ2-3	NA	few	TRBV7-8	CASTPGWEATDTQYF	TGTGCCAGCACCCCCGGGTGGGAGGCCACAGATACGCAGTATTTT
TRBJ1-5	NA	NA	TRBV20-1	CSATLGGDNQPQHF	TGCAGTGCTACCTTGGGCGGAGACAATCAGCCCCAGCATTTT
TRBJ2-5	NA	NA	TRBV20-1	CSARLEKETQYF	TGCAGTGCTAGATTAGAAAAAGAGACCCAGTACTTC
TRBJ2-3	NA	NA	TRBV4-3	CASSQAGRHTDTQYF	TGCGCCAGCAGCCAAGCCGGACGGCACACAGATACGCAGTATTTT
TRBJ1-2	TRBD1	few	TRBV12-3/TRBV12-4	CASSLRPGTDYGYTF	TGTGCCAGCAGTCTACGACCCGGGACAGACTATGGCTACACCTTC
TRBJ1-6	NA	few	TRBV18	CASSLSEHNSPLHF	TGTGCCAGCTCACTTTCCGAACATAATTCACCCCTCCACTTT
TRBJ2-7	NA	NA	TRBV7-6	CASSTGLYGEQYF	TGTGCCAGCAGCACGGGGCTTTATGGAGAGCAGTACTTC
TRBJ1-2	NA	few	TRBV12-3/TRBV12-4	CASSSAPRDQGYTF	TGTGCCAGCAGTTCCGCCCCCAGGGATCAGGGCTACACCTTC
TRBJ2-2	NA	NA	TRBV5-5	CASSLAQGTGELFF	TGTGCCAGCAGCTTGGCACAGGGCACCGGGGAGCTGTTTTTT
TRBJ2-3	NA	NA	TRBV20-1	CSAVGSTDTQYF	TGCAGTGCGGTGGGAAGCACAGATACGCAGTATTTT
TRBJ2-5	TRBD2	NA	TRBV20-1	CSARIAGGETQYF	TGCAGTGCTAGAATAGCGGGAGGAGAGACCCAGTACTTC